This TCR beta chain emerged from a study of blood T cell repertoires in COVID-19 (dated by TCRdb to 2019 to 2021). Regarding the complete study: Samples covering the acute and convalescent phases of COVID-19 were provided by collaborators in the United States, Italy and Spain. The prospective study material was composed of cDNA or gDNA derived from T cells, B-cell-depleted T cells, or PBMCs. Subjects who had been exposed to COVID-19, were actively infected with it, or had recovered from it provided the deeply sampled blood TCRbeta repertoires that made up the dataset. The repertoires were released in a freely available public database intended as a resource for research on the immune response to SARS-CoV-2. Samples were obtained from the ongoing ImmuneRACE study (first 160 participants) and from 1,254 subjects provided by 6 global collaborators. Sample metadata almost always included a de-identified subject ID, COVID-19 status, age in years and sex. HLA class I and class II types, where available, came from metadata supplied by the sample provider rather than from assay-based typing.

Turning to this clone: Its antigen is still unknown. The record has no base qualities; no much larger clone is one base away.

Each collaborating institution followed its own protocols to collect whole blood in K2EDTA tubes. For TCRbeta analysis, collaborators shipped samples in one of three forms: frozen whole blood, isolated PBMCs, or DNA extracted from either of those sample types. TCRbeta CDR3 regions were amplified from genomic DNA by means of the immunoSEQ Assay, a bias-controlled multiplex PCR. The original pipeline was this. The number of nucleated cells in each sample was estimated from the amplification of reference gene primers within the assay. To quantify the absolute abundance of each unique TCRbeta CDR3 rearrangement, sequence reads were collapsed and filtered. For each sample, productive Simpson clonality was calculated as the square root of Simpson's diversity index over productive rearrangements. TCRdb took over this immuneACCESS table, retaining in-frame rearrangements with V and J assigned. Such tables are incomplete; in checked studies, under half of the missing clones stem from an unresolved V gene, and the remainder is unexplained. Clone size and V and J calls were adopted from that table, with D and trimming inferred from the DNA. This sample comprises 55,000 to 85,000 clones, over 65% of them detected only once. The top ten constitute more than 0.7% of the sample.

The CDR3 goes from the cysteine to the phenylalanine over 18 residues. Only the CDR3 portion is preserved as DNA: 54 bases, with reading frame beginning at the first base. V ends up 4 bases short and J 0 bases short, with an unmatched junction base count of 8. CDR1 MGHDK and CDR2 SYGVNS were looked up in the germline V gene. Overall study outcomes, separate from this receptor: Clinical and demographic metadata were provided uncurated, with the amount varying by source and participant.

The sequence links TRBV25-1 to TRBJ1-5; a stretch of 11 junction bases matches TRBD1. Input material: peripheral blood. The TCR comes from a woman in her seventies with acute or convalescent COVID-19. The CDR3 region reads CASSASRDRGNSNQPQHF. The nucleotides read TGTGCCAGCAGTGCGTCCCGGGACAGGGGGAATAGCAATCAGCCCCAGCATTTT.